Listed here are 31 T cell receptor beta chains from one sample, sequenced in a study of CXCR3-negative and CXCR3-positive naive CD8 T cells. Each TRB cDNA library was prepared by 5' RACE (with UMI labels). TCRdb reprocessed the 5' RACE reads and reports one entry per CDR3 protein, with no DNA. The sample data list 45,000 to 70,000 distinct CDR3 sequences. Material: memory CD8+ T cells from blood. Receptor source: a human donor in good health. Some clones in this sample may be carry-over from other donors' samples.

This chain uses TRBV5-1 with TRBJ2-7; TCRdb's D call, TRBD2, is unchecked because there is no DNA. The germline V gene encodes CDR1 SGHRS and CDR2 YFSETQ. The CDR3 length is 17 residues. Here the CDR3 reads CASSLAQEGTSFVEQYF.

This rearrangement joins TRBV4-1 to TRBJ2-1; TCRdb's D call of TRBD1 is untestable without DNA. Germline CDR1 reads MGHRA; CDR2 reads YSYEKL. There are 18 residues in the CDR3. This chain's CDR3 is CAGQPEFGTPKSYNEQFF.

V and J are TRBV7-6 and TRBJ1-1; TCRdb names TRBD1, which stays unverified in the absence of DNA. This CDR3 has 13 residues. Germline lookup yields CDR1 SGHVS and CDR2 FNYEAQ. This CDR3 is CASSSHAGAEAFF.

This sequence joins TRBV4-3 and TRBJ1-4. Germline CDR1 LGHNA, CDR2 YSLEER. The CDR3 is made up of 16 amino acids. The CDR3 here is CASSQDSESTNEKLFF.

The chain employs TRBV28 and TRBJ2-3; TCRdb's D gene call, TRBD1, goes unchecked for lack of DNA. Germline V gene sequence: CDR1 MDHEN, CDR2 SYDVKM. This CDR3 is built from 15 residues. The CDR3 reads CASSLGGEKEHTQYF.

The rearrangement uses TRBV7-3 and TRBJ2-1; TCRdb's D call, TRBD2, is unchecked because there is no DNA. The CDR3 sequence is 15 residues long. Germline-derived CDR1 and CDR2 are SGHTA and FQGTGA. The CDR3 sequence: CASSRSAAEYNEQFF. The full variable domain, in which reference TRBV7-3 and TRBJ2-1 provide the parts outside the CDR3, is GAGVSQTPSNKVTEKGKYVELRCDPISGHTALYWYRQSLGQGPEFLIYFQGTGAADDSGLPNDRFFAVRPEGSVSTLKIQRTERGDSAVYLCASSRSAAEYNEQFFGPGTRLTVL.

The rearrangement joins TRBV15 to TRBJ2-1; as DNA is missing, the TRBD1 call by TCRdb cannot be tested. Germline V CDR1 and CDR2: LNHNV, YYDKDF (reference sequence). This CDR3 comprises 16 residues. CDR3 protein: CATSPERGQGRDEQFF.

The J gene is TRBJ2-7, the V gene TRBV6-2 or TRBV6-3. There are 12 residues in the CDR3. Germline values: CDR1 MNHEY, CDR2 SVGEGT. CDR3 amino acids: CASSLDEYEQYF.

V usage is TRBV7-2 and J usage is TRBJ2-7; TCRdb names TRBD1, which stays unverified in the absence of DNA. The CDR3 loop spans 15 amino acids. Per germline, CDR1 SGHTA and CDR2 FQGNSA. CDR3 region: CASSFQGAPGYEQYF.

The chain combines TRBV12-3 or TRBV12-4 with TRBJ2-3. This CDR3 is 15 amino acids long. The CDR3: CASSLSTFSTDTQYF.

The rearrangement uses TRBV6-2 or TRBV6-3 and TRBJ1-2. This CDR3 spans 13 amino acids. Germline V gene lookup returns CDR1 MNHEY and CDR2 SVGEGT. This chain's CDR3 is CASTPAAVYGYTF.

The chain couples TRBV7-9 to TRBJ1-1. Germline V CDR1 and CDR2: SEHNR, FQNEAQ (reference sequence). The CDR3 has 17 residues. CDR3: CASSLGTSGRVNTEAFF.

The gene calls are TRBV12-2 and TRBJ1-2; TCRdb's D call, TRBD1, is unchecked because there is no DNA. TRBV12-2 is assigned pseudogene status. This CDR3 is 14 amino acids long. Here the CDR3 reads CASRLDRFTRGYTF.

The rearrangement joins TRBV7-9 to TRBJ1-1; without DNA, the TCRdb call of TRBD1 cannot be checked. Germline CDR1 SEHNR, CDR2 FQNEAQ (reference sequence). The CDR3 totals 13 residues. The CDR3 here is CASSSPQGTEAFF.

The V gene is TRBV12-3 or TRBV12-4, the J gene TRBJ2-5. There are 12 residues in the CDR3. CDR3 residues: CASSFGPETQYF.

This chain connects TRBV20-1 to TRBJ2-7; TCRdb indicates TRBD1, and absent DNA this call remains unverified. CDR1 and CDR2 (germline): DFQATT, SNEGSKA (reference sequence). CDR3 size: 14 residues. The CDR3: CSAREPGGTHEQYF.

This clonotype registers medium-sized by frequency. The chain is built from TRBV7-9 and TRBJ2-3; absent DNA, TCRdb's TRBD1 call cannot be checked. The CDR3 loop spans 15 amino acids. Germline V gene sequence: CDR1 SEHNR, CDR2 FQNEAQ (reference sequence). This chain's CDR3 is CASSSRQGHTDTQYF.

The chain recombines TRBV11-2 with TRBJ2-1; the TCRdb D gene call, TRBD2, has no DNA to confirm it. The germline V gene has CDR1 SGHAT and CDR2 FQNNGV. The CDR3 totals 16 residues. This chain's CDR3 is CASSPVNGPTYNEQFF.

V gene TRBV29-1 combines with J gene TRBJ2-1; lacking DNA, the TRBD2 call made by TCRdb goes unchecked. The V gene's germline CDR1 is SQVTM and CDR2 ANQGSEA. This CDR3 contains 16 residues. CDR3 residues: CSVQPPTSGVGHEQFF.

J is TRBJ1-5 and V is TRBV29-1; TCRdb gives TRBD1 as the D gene, but with no DNA this cannot be confirmed. The CDR3 covers 13 residues. CDR1 is SQVTM, CDR2 ANQGSEA, per germline. This CDR3 reads CSVEEGVGQPQHF.

V is TRBV4-2 and J is TRBJ2-2; the D call of TRBD2 rests on TCRdb alone, since no DNA is present to check it. The germline V gene encodes CDR1 LGHNA and CDR2 YNFKEQ. This CDR3 has 16 residues. CDR3 residues: CASSSPGLTIFGELFF.

The CDR3 region is CTNSLGVVPSYEQYF. The gene calls are TRBV11-2 and TRBJ2-7. This CDR3 comprises 15 residues. Germline V lookup: CDR1 SGHAT, CDR2 FQNNGV.

The chain has TRBV7-9 and TRBJ1-1; TCRdb picks TRBD1, but there is no DNA to check that call. This CDR3 is 15 amino acids long. Per germline, CDR1 SEHNR and CDR2 FQNEAQ (reference sequence). The CDR3 region is CASSPRTAKNTEAFF.

The rearrangement links TRBV12-3 or TRBV12-4 to TRBJ2-1. This CDR3 has 14 residues. CDR3 in amino acids: CASSLALARNEQFF.

V is TRBV5-1 and J is TRBJ1-1. Germline V gene data show CDR1 as SGHRS and CDR2 as YFSETQ. The CDR3 totals 15 residues. CDR3 protein: CASSPRTEMNTEAFF.

The rearrangement links TRBV7-3 to TRBJ2-7; no DNA is available, so the TRBD1 call from TCRdb remains unchecked. Germline V gene data show CDR1 as SGHTA and CDR2 as FQGTGA. CDR3 length equals 13 residues. This CDR3 is CASSPPGAYEQYF.

The J gene is TRBJ2-3, the V gene TRBV20-1; TCRdb's D gene call, TRBD1, goes unchecked for lack of DNA. The V gene's germline CDR1 is DFQATT and CDR2 SNEGSKA (reference sequence). The CDR3 contains 14 residues. The CDR3 loop reads CSASEFPRADTQYF.

The chain joins TRBV7-9 to TRBJ1-1. Germline assignment: CDR1 SEHNR and CDR2 FQNEAQ (reference sequence). This CDR3 is 12 amino acids long. CDR3 residues: CASSGYSTEAFF.

The chain links TRBV20-1 to TRBJ1-1; TCRdb names TRBD1, which stays unverified in the absence of DNA. This CDR3 is built from 13 residues. Germline V gives CDR1 DFQATT, CDR2 SNEGSKA (reference sequence). CDR3 protein: CSATPGQVTEAFF.

V gene TRBV27 combines with J gene TRBJ2-7. The CDR3 contains 13 residues. CDR1 is MNHEY, CDR2 SMNVEV, per germline (reference sequence). CDR3 in amino acids: CASSLAVGYEQYF.

This sequence joins TRBV20-1 and TRBJ2-1; the TCRdb D gene call, TRBD2, has no DNA to confirm it. This CDR3 has 15 amino acids. Germline lookup yields CDR1 DFQATT and CDR2 SNEGSKA (reference sequence). The CDR3 loop is CSAGIAGLHYNEQFF.